A selection of T cell receptor beta chains follows, all from one sample in a study of T cells in Graves' hyperthyroidism and ophthalmopathy. One entry per CDR3 protein results from TCRdb running MiXCR on the multiplex PCR reads. The sample lists about 530,000 distinct CDR3 sequences; 17% were seen once. Sequenced sample: blood. Receptors originate from a woman younger than 30 with Graves' ophthalmopathy. The CDR3 runs from the conserved cysteine through the conserved F or W. The D gene is left open where the match is weak. Where a row states a size, it is once, few, many or the class of an expanded clone; other rows omit it.

v_call	j_call	clone_size	d_call	cdr3_aa	cdr3_nt
TRBV5-5	TRBJ2-7	NA	NA	CASNYELAPYEQYF	TGTGCCAGCAACTACGAACTAGCACCTTACGAGCAGTACTTC
TRBV2	TRBJ1-5	many	TRBD1	CASRGRGRQPQHF	TGTGCCAGCAGGGGCAGGGGGCGGCAGCCCCAGCATTTT
TRBV3-1	TRBJ1-2	many	NA	CASSQIGPIYGYTF	TGTGCCAGCAGCCAAATAGGGCCAATCTATGGCTACACCTTC
TRBV28	TRBJ1-4	many	NA	CASTSAGGTNEKLFF	TGTGCCAGCACCTCGGCCGGGGGAACTAATGAAAAACTGTTTTTT
TRBV11-2	TRBJ1-1	few	TRBD1	CASSLNPGQGAETEAFF	TGTGCCAGCAGCCTAAACCCGGGACAGGGGGCTGAAACTGAAGCTTTCTTT
TRBV10-3	TRBJ2-7	NA	NA	CAISGIEGPYEQYF	TGTGCCATCAGTGGTATTGAAGGCCCCTACGAGCAGTACTTC
TRBV7-3	TRBJ2-1	many	NA	CASSLLGSYNEQFF	TGTGCCAGCAGCTTACTCGGATCCTACAATGAGCAGTTCTTC
TRBV4-3	TRBJ2-2	few	TRBD1	CASSLRTDRGMLFF	TGCGCCAGCAGTCTAAGAACTGACAGGGGGATGCTGTTTTTT
TRBV12-3/TRBV12-4	TRBJ2-2	many	TRBD2	CASSRLATGELFF	TGTGCCAGCAGCAGACTAGCCACCGGGGAGCTGTTTTTT
TRBV2	TRBJ2-1	many	TRBD2	CASSETSGSDEQFF	TGTGCCAGCAGTGAAACTAGCGGGAGCGATGAGCAGTTCTTC
TRBV4-1	TRBJ1-6	NA	NA	CASSQDPGPGSPLHF	TGCGCCAGCAGCCAAGATCCGGGGCCGGGTTCACCCCTCCACTTT
TRBV30	TRBJ2-6	NA	TRBD1	CAWSEQGTGANVLTF	TGTGCCTGGAGTGAACAGGGGACTGGGGCCAACGTCCTGACTTTC
TRBV29-1	TRBJ1-2	few	NA	CSVETLNYGYTF	TGCAGCGTGGAAACACTTAACTATGGCTACACCTTC
TRBV28	TRBJ1-5	many	NA	CASSLSVGGQPQHF	TGTGCCAGCAGTTTATCCGTAGGAGGCCAGCCCCAGCATTTT
TRBV28	TRBJ2-4	NA	NA	CASSLTGENIQYF	TGTGCCAGCAGTTTAACTGGGGAAAACATTCAGTACTTC
TRBV28	TRBJ1-1	many	NA	CASSLKWGNTEAFF	TGTGCCAGCAGTTTAAAGTGGGGGAACACTGAAGCTTTCTTT
TRBV6-1	TRBJ2-7	few	NA	CASTIGSSYEQYF	TGTGCCAGCACCATTGGGTCGTCCTACGAGCAGTACTTC
TRBV30	TRBJ1-1	many	TRBD1	CAWSGDRGRVTEAFF	TGTGCCTGGAGTGGGGACAGGGGTAGAGTTACTGAAGCTTTCTTT
TRBV4-1	TRBJ2-7	many	TRBD2	CASSKPGLGTYEQYF	TGCGCCAGCTCTAAACCGGGACTAGGGACCTACGAGCAGTACTTC
TRBV28	TRBJ2-7	NA	TRBD2	CASSTRTSGRSDAGEQYF	TGTGCCAGCAGTACTCGGACTAGCGGGAGGTCCGATGCGGGGGAGCAGTACTTC
TRBV6-5	TRBJ2-5	NA	NA	CASSYPGLRAQYF	TGTGCCAGCAGTTACCCGGGACTCCGAGCCCAGTACTTC
TRBV3-1	TRBJ1-5	NA	NA	CASSHFGQLNQPQHF	TGTGCCAGCAGCCACTTTGGACAGCTAAATCAGCCCCAGCATTTT
TRBV28	TRBJ1-4	many	NA	CASSIWGRGEKLFF	TGTGCCAGCAGCATATGGGGGAGAGGAGAAAAACTGTTTTTT
TRBV6-1	TRBJ1-1	NA	TRBD1	CASSKRQGTRNSEAFF	TGTGCCAGCAGTAAAAGACAGGGGACCAGGAACAGTGAAGCTTTCTTT
TRBV3-1	TRBJ2-7	many	NA	CASSQENSYEQYF	TGTGCCAGCAGCCAAGAAAACTCCTACGAGCAGTACTTC
TRBV29-1	TRBJ2-3	few	NA	CSAAGDTQYF	TGCAGCGCCGCGGGTGATACGCAGTATTTT
TRBV7-2	TRBJ2-7	few	TRBD1	CASSLADRVWDEQYF	TGTGCCAGCAGCTTAGCAGACAGGGTCTGGGACGAGCAGTACTTC
TRBV11-2	TRBJ2-1	NA	TRBD2	CASSLQTSGGGNEQFF	TGTGCCAGCAGCTTACAGACTAGCGGGGGAGGAAATGAGCAGTTCTTC
TRBV5-1	TRBJ1-2	few	TRBD1	CASSLLDPDRGPHGYTF	TGCGCCAGCAGCTTGTTGGACCCGGACAGGGGGCCACATGGCTACACCTTC
TRBV3-1	TRBJ1-1	NA	NA	CASPDEGNTEAFF	TGTGCCAGCCCGGACGAGGGAAACACTGAAGCTTTCTTT
TRBV6-5	TRBJ2-7	many	NA	CASSYSRNPGWQYF	TGTGCCAGCAGTTACTCGAGAAACCCAGGGTGGCAGTACTTC
TRBV4-3	TRBJ1-4	few	NA	CASSQGVTAEYEKLFF	TGCGCCAGCAGCCAAGGGGTGACCGCGGAGTATGAAAAACTGTTTTTT
TRBV27	TRBJ2-3	many	NA	CASSLSPRPLTTDTQYF	TGTGCCAGCAGTTTATCGCCCCGACCCCTCACCACAGATACGCAGTATTTT
TRBV27	TRBJ1-1	many	TRBD1	CASSLRGGLMNTEAFF	TGTGCCAGCAGTTTAAGAGGGGGCTTGATGAACACTGAAGCTTTCTTT
TRBV6-1	TRBJ1-2	many	TRBD1	CASSDDRGPYGYTF	TGTGCCAGCAGTGACGACAGGGGACCATATGGCTACACCTTC
TRBV2	TRBJ1-1	NA	NA	CASSEALLSGGTEAFF	TGTGCCAGCAGTGAAGCGCTTCTCTCGGGGGGAACTGAAGCTTTCTTT
TRBV27	TRBJ2-6	many	NA	CASTPGASGANVLTF	TGTGCCAGCACCCCGGGAGCGTCTGGGGCCAACGTCCTGACTTTC